The clone carrying this T cell receptor beta chain was picked up a small number of times. This specimen comes from a study of OX40 agonist ivuxolimab in advanced cancers. At the level of the study: Two patients with cutaneous melanoma and one with hepatocellular carcinoma, three in total, showed partial responses.

The assay was immunoSEQ multiplex PCR, and TCRdb's table has in-frame clones only and misses some. The sample holds 50,000 or so clones, over 70% seen once. V lost 0 bases and J 4 bases, leaving 7 bases between the germline ends. CDR1 SGHNT and CDR2 YENEEA come from the germline V gene. The CDR3 has 13 residues. The sequencing here drew on CD4+ or CD8+ T cells sorted from blood, taken in a trial of the OX40 agonist ivuxolimab. The origin of this receptor is an adult with an advanced solid tumor such as melanoma, head and neck, liver or kidney cancer. The chain uses TRBV11-3 and TRBJ2-7, with D possibly matching TRBD2 (5 bases). The CDR3 loop reads CASSLDSGYEQYF. In DNA form, the CDR3 reads TGTGCCAGCAGCTTAGATTCGGGATACGAGCAGTACTTC.